The sequence of this T cell receptor (beta chain) was determined in a study of blood T cell repertoires in COVID-19. Overall study: The origin of the acute and convalescent COVID-19 samples was the United States, Italy and Spain.

CDR1 is MDHEN and CDR2 is SYDVKM in the germline V gene. The CDR3 is made up of 12 amino acids. The ends were cut back, 6 bases at V and 1 base at J, with 5 bases in the middle. Source study methods: Estimates of nucleated cell counts were drawn from the amplification of reference gene primers. The assay was immunoSEQ multiplex PCR, and TCRdb's table has in-frame clones only and misses some. D and trimming come from the DNA, and the V and J calls and clone size come from that table. The sample holds some 61,000 clones, around 86% seen once. The sample taken for sequencing was peripheral blood. The receptor's source is a man aged 25 to 40 with acute or convalescent COVID-19. This chain joins TRBV28 and TRBJ2-3; perhaps TRBD2 as D (5 bases). The CDR3: CASRRGTDTQYF. CDR3 coding DNA: TGTGCCAGCAGGAGGGGCACAGATACGCAGTATTTT. The complete variable domain, with remaining parts taken from reference TRBV28 and TRBJ2-3, reads DVKVTQSSRYLVKRTGEKVFLECVQDMDHENMFWYRQDPGLGLRLIYFSYDVKMKEKGDIPEGYSVSREKKERFSLILESASTNQTSMYLCASRRGTDTQYFGPGTRLTVL.